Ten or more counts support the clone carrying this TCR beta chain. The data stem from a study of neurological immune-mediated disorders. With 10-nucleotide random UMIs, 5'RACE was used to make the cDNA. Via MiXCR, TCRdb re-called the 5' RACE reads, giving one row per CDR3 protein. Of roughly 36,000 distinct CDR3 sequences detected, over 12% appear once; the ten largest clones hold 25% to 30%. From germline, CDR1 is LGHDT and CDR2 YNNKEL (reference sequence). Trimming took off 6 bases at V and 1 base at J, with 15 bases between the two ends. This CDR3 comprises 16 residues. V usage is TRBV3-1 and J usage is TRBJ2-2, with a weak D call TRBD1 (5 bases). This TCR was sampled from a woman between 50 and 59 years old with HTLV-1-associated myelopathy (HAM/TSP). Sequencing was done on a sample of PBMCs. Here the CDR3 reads CASSLVRTLNTGELFF. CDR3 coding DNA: TGTGCCAGCAGTCTTGTAAGGACATTGAACACCGGGGAGCTGTTTTTT.